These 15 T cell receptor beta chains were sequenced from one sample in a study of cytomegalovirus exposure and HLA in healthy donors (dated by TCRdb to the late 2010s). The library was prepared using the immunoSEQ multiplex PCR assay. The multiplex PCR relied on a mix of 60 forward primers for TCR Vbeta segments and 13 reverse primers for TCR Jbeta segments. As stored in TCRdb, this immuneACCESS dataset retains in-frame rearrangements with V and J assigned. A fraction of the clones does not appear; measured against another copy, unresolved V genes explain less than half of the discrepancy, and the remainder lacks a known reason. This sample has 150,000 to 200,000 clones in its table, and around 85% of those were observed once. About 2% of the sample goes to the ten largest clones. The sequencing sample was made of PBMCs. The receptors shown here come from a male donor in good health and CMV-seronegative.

In nucleotides, the CDR3 is TGTGCCTCGGACTATCTCAAGAACTATGGCTACACCTTC. This codes for CASDYLKNYGYTF. This chain joins TRBV30 and TRBJ1-2, with D hard to call. The CDR3 covers 13 residues. Trimming cost V 7 bases and J 2 bases, with 14 bases left between them. Germline CDR1 and CDR2: GTSNPN and SVGIG (reference sequence).

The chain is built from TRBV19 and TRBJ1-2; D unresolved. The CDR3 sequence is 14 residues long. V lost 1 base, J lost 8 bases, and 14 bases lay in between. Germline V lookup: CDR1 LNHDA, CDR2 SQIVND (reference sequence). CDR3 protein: CASSIVNSRRGYTF. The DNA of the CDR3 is TGTGCCAGTAGTATAGTTAACAGCCGCCGGGGCTACACCTTC.

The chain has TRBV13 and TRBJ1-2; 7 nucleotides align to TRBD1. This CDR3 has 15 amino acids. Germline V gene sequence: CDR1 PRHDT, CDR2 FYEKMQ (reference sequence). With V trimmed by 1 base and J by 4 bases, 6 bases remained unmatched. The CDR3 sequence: CASSLVGGAGYGYTF. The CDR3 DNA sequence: TGTGCCAGCAGCTTAGTAGGGGGCGCGGGCTATGGCTACACCTTC. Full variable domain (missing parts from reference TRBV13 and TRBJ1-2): AAGVIQSPRHLIKEKRETATLKCYPIPRHDTVYWYQQGPGQDPQFLISFYEKMQSDKGSIPDRFSAQQFSDYHSELNMSSLELGDSALYFCASSLVGGAGYGYTFGSGTRLTVV.

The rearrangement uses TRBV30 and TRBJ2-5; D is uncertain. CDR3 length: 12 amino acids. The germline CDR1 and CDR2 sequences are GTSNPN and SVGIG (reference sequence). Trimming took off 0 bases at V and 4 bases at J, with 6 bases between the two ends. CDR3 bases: TGTGCCTGGAGTGTAGTCGGAGAGACCCAGTACTTC. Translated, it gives CAWSVVGETQYF.

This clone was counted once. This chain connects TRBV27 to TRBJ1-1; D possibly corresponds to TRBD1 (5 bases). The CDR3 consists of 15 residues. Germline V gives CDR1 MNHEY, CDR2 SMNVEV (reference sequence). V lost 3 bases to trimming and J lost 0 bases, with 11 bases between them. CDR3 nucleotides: TGTGCCAGCAGTTTTGAAGGGGCCATGAACACTGAAGCTTTCTTT. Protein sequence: CASSFEGAMNTEAFF.

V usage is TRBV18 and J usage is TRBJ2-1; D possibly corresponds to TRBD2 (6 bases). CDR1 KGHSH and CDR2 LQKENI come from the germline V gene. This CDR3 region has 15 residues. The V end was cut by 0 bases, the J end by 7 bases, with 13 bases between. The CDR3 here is CASSPPWDSGNEQFF. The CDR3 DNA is TGTGCCAGCTCACCACCCTGGGACTCTGGGAATGAGCAGTTCTTC. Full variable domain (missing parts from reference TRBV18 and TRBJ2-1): NAGVMQNPRHLVRRRGQEARLRCSPMKGHSHVYWYRQLPEEGLKFMVYLQKENIIDESGMPKERFSAEFPKEGPSILRIQQVVRGDSAAYFCASSPPWDSGNEQFFGPGTRLTVL.

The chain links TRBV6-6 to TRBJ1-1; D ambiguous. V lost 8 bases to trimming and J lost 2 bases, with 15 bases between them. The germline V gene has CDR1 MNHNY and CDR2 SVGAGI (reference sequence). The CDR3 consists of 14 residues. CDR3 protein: CASEEAGANTEAFF. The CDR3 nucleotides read TGTGCCAGCGAGGAGGCCGGAGCTAACACTGAAGCTTTCTTT.

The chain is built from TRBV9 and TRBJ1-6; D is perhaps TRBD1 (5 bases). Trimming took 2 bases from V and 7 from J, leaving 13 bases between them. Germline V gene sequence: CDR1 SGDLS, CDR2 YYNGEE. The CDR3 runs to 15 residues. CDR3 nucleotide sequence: TGTGCCAGCAGCGTCGGACGGACACCGAATTCACCCCTCCACTTT. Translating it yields CASSVGRTPNSPLHF.

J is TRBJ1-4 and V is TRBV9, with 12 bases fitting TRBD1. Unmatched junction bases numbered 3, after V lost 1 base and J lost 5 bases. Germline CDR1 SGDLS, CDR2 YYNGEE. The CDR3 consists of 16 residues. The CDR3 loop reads CASSVRGQGANEKLFF. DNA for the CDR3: TGTGCCAGCAGCGTACGGGGACAGGGGGCGAATGAAAAACTGTTTTTT. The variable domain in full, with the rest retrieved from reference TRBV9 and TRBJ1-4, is DSGVTQTPKHLITATGQRVTLRCSPRSGDLSVYWYQQSLDQGLQFLIQYYNGEERAKGNILERFSAQQFPDLHSELNLSSLELGDSALYFCASSVRGQGANEKLFFGSGTQLSVL.

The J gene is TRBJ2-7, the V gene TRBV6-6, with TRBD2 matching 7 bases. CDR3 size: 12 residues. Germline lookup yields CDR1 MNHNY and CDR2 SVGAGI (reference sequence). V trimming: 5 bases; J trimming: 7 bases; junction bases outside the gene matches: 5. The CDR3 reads CASSRPGGEQYF. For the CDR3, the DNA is TGTGCCAGCAGTCGTCCCGGGGGGGAGCAGTACTTC.

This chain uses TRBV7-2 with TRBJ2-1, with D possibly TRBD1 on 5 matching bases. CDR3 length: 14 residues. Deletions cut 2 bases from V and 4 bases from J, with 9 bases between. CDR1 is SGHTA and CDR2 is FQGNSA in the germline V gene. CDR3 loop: CASSLRQNYNEQFF. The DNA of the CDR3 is TGTGCCAGCAGCTTACGACAGAATTACAATGAGCAGTTCTTC. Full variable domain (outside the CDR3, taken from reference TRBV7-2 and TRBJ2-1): GAGVSQSPSNKVTEKGKDVELRCDPISGHTALYWYRQSLGQGLEFLIYFQGNSAPDKSGLPSDRFSAERTGGSVSTLTIQRTQQEDSAVYLCASSLRQNYNEQFFGPGTRLTVL.

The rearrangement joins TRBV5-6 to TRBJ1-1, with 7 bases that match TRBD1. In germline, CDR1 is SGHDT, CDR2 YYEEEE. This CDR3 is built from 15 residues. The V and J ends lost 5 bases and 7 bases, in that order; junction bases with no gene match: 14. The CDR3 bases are TGTGCCAGCAGAAAGGTGACAGGGCGTCAGGTTGAAGCTTTCTTT. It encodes CASRKVTGRQVEAFF.

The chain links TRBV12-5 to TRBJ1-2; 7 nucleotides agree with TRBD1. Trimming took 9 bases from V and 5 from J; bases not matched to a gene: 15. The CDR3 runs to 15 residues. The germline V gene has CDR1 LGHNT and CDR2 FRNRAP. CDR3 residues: CASGGVTGMMYGYTF. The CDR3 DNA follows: TGTGCTAGCGGGGGGGTGACAGGGATGATGTATGGCTACACCTTC.

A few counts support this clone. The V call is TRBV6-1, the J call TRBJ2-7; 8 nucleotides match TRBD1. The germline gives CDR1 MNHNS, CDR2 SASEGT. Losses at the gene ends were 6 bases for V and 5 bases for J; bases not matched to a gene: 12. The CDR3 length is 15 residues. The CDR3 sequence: CASRPLGTGGNEQYF. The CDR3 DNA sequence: TGTGCCAGCAGGCCCCTAGGAACAGGGGGAAACGAGCAGTACTTC.

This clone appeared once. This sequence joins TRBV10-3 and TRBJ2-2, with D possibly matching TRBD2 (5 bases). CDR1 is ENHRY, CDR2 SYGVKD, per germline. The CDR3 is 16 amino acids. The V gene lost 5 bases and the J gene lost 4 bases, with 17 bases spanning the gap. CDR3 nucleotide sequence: TGTGCCATCAGTAGTGTCCCGGGGTCCTCCACCGGGGAGCTGTTTTTT. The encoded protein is CAISSVPGSSTGELFF.